Shown below are 11 T cell receptor beta chains from a single sample sequenced in a study of T-cell reconstitution after alpha-beta-depleted transplantation in children. Using unique molecular identifiers, the investigators prepared the TCRbeta library. MiXCR, applied by TCRdb to the PCR reads, yields one record per CDR3 protein. The data show under 70,000 distinct CDR3 sequences, roughly a tenth seen once. This specimen consisted of PBMCs, obtained before TCRalphabeta/CD19-depleted stem cell transplant. The receptors derive from a boy aged 10-17 years with acute myeloid leukemia, due to receive a stem cell transplant.

This clonotype was detected ten times or more. The V and J genes are TRBV20-1 and TRBJ1-2, with D maybe TRBD1 (5 bases). CDR1 and CDR2 (germline): DFQATT, SNEGSKA (reference sequence). CDR3 length equals 14 residues. V lost 0 bases to trimming and J lost 5 bases, with 13 bases between them. DNA for the CDR3: TGCAGTGCTAGAGATGGATCAGGGAAGTATGGCTACACCTTC. This translates into CSARDGSGKYGYTF.

Remarks on this clonotype: An end of the junction differs from the germline gene, which may be a read error. The chain couples TRBV29-1 to TRBJ2-1; possible D gene TRBD2, 5 bases. From germline, CDR1 is SQVTM and CDR2 ANQGSEA. The CDR3 spans 13 residues. In nucleotides, the CDR3 is TGCAACGCCTGCTTGAGGGAATGCCATGATCAGTTCTTC. This sequence encodes CNACLRECHDQFF.

This clonotype occurred many times. The chain uses TRBV7-8 and TRBJ1-5; 8 bases agree with TRBD1. The germline CDR1 and CDR2 sequences are SGHVS and FQNEAQ. The V gene end was trimmed by 1 base and the J gene end by 2 bases; junction bases not matched to a gene: 1. The CDR3 covers 15 residues. CDR3 sequence reads: CASSLDRGGNQPQHF. In DNA form, the CDR3 reads TGTGCCAGCAGCTTAGACAGGGGGGGCAATCAGCCCCAGCATTTT.

This clonotype was counted ten times or more. The chain recombines TRBV11-3 with TRBJ1-6; D gene ambiguous. Germline assignment: CDR1 SGHNT and CDR2 YENEEA. This CDR3 has 13 residues. Trimming took 2 bases from V and 6 from J, leaving 5 bases between them. The chain's CDR3 is CASSLRVNSPLHF. Here the CDR3 DNA reads TGTGCCAGCAGCTTAAGGGTTAATTCACCCCTCCACTTT.

For this clonotype: It may be a read error: a sequence one base away is much more abundant. The chain is built from TRBV12-3 or TRBV12-4 and TRBJ2-7; no reliable D call. The CDR3 spans 11 residues. V gave up 4 bases and J gave up 5 bases, with 6 bases separating them. The DNA of the CDR3 is TGTGCCAGCAGTTCTGCCCACGAGCAGTACTTC. Protein product: CASSSAHEQYF.

This clonotype was seen more than once but under ten times. The J gene is TRBJ1-1, the V gene TRBV16; 7 bases align to TRBD1. Germline CDR1 is KGHSY and CDR2 is FQNENV. The junction had 4 bases not matched to a gene; V was cut back by 2 bases and J by 1 base. This CDR3 has 15 amino acids. CDR3 region: CASSQPDRRNTEAFF. CDR3 nucleotides: TGTGCCAGCAGCCAACCGGACAGGCGGAACACTGAAGCTTTCTTT.

V gene TRBV20-1 combines with J gene TRBJ2-5; 8 bases agree with TRBD1. J gave up 5 bases and V 3 bases, and 14 bases lay outside the gene matches. Germline V lookup: CDR1 DFQATT, CDR2 SNEGSKA (reference sequence). This CDR3 comprises 16 residues. The DNA of the CDR3 is TGCAGTGCTAGTTTTGGGGCAGGGGGCTCGGCGGAGACCCAGTACTTC. Amino acid sequence: CSASFGAGGSAETQYF.

This clonotype came up a few times. The V call is TRBV7-8, the J call TRBJ2-1; 10 positions agree with TRBD1. Germline CDR1 is SGHVS and CDR2 is FQNEAQ. CDR3 size: 15 residues. Unmatched junction bases numbered 3, after V lost 2 bases and J lost 5 bases. Here the CDR3 DNA reads TGTGCCAGCAGCTTAAGGGACAGGGGACACAATGAGCAGTTCTTC. It translates to CASSLRDRGHNEQFF.

This clonotype was seen at least ten times. This sequence joins TRBV7-6 and TRBJ1-5; D unclear. There are 15 residues in the CDR3. In germline, CDR1 is SGHVS, CDR2 FNYEAQ. The V end lost 6 bases, the J end lost 0 bases, and 12 bases lay between the germline ends. The CDR3 nucleotides are TGTGCCAGCAGTTTGACCGTTGATAGCAATCAGCCCCAGCATTTT. Translating it yields CASSLTVDSNQPQHF.

This clonotype was seen only a few times. This may arise from a read error, as a much more abundant clone is one base away. The chain uses TRBV28 and TRBJ1-5; the D gene is possibly TRBD1 (6 bases). The CDR3 has 15 amino acids. The germline V gene has CDR1 MDHEN and CDR2 SYDVKM. With 3 bases removed from V and 3 bases from J, the gap between germline ends came to 12 bases. CDR3 loop: CASSFPDSDNQPQHF. Written as DNA, the CDR3 is TGTGCCAGCAGTTTTCCGGACAGCGACAATCAGCCCCAGCATTTT. Looking up the rest from reference TRBV28 and TRBJ1-5 gives the full variable domain: DVKVTQSSRYLVKRTGEKVFLECVQDMDHENMFWYRQDPGLGLRLIYFSYDVKMKEKGDIPEGYSVSREKKERFSLILESASTNQTSMYLCASSFPDSDNQPQHFGDGTRLSIL.

This clonotype has a count of ten or more. The chain carries TRBV27 and TRBJ2-5; TRBD2 aligns across 9 bases. With V trimmed by 4 bases and J by 5 bases, 8 bases remained unmatched. CDR3 size: 15 residues. Germline V gene data show CDR1 as MNHEY and CDR2 as SMNVEV (reference sequence). In DNA, the CDR3 is TGTGCCAGCAGTTCCCTAGCGGGGTACGCGGAGACCCAGTACTTC. It codes for CASSSLAGYAETQYF.